Only a few counts were recorded for the clone carrying this TCR beta chain. This sample stems from a study of blood T cell repertoires in COVID-19. Study-level background: From the United States, Italy and Spain came samples of acute and convalescent COVID-19. In each case, the material was cDNA or gDNA derived from T cells, B-cell-depleted T cells, or PBMCs.

This CDR3 comprises 12 residues. Deletions cut 4 bases from V and 7 bases from J, with 11 bases between. Germline CDR1 reads SGHRS; CDR2 reads YFSETQ. Per the study methods: Amplification of reference gene primers provided the estimated nucleated cell counts. Clones were read by immunoSEQ multiplex PCR, and TCRdb kept only the in-frame ones, dropping some. V, J and clone size were drawn from that table, and D and trimming were deduced from the DNA. The sample has tens of thousands of clones; around 80% are singletons. The receptor comes from a woman older than 75 with active or convalescent COVID-19. The sample comprised peripheral blood. This chain connects TRBV5-1 to TRBJ1-2, with D uncertain. The CDR3 protein is CASSPDSIGYTF. The CDR3 DNA reads TGCGCCAGCAGCCCCGACTCCATTGGCTACACCTTC.